This T cell receptor beta chain was captured by sequencing in a study of shared clonotypes between healthy human individuals. For every subset, genomic DNA was evenly distributed across several immunoSEQ plates. Around 200 ng DNA, approximately 31,000 T cell genomes, went into each sorted-subset replicate PCR. Assay used: immunoSEQ multiplex PCR; TCRdb lists only in-frame clones, some missing. Of around 1 million clones in the sample, about three quarters were seen once. This CDR3 has 16 amino acids. Germline loops: CDR1 MDHEN, CDR2 SYDVKM. The V and J ends lost 7 bases and 2 bases respectively, with 19 bases between them. Comments on this clone: Its matching antigen is unknown.

General observations from the study: On the whole, naive subsets had larger estimated richness than memory subsets had.

Negatively enriched CD4+ T cells were divided by CD45RA into naive and memory. The specimen was memory CD4+ T cells sorted from blood. Subset meaning: CD45RA-negative fraction. The chain is built from TRBV28 and TRBJ2-3, with D perhaps given as TRBD1 or TRBD2 (5 bases each). The sequence was obtained from a man between 18 and 35 years old in good health. CDR3 DNA: TGTGCCAGCACCCCCGCCGGGGACCGGGACACAGATACGCAGTATTTT. Translation: CASTPAGDRDTDTQYF. Using reference TRBV28 and TRBJ2-3 for the parts outside the CDR3, the full variable domain is DVKVTQSSRYLVKRTGEKVFLECVQDMDHENMFWYRQDPGLGLRLIYFSYDVKMKEKGDIPEGYSVSREKKERFSLILESASTNQTSMYLCASTPAGDRDTDTQYFGPGTRLTVL.